A single T cell receptor beta chain is shown here with its context. This record comes from a study of blood T cell repertoires in COVID-19. As for the study in general: Material from acute and convalescent COVID-19 was sourced from the United States, Italy and Spain.

V was clipped by 2 bases and J by 6 bases; unmatched bases: 3. Germline CDR1 SGDLS, CDR2 YYNGEE. The CDR3 spans 15 residues. In the source study's methods: Reference gene primers were amplified, and this amplification served to estimate nucleated cell counts. Measured with immunoSEQ multiplex PCR; TCRdb has only the in-frame clones, and not every one. The V and J calls and the clone size are those of that table, but D and trimming were determined from the DNA. The sample holds 350,000 to 500,000 clones, about 87% seen once. The source material was peripheral blood. J is TRBJ2-3 and V is TRBV9; 13 bases match TRBD2. The receptor was isolated from a young man with COVID-19, enrolled during active disease. The CDR3 nucleotides read TGTGCCAGCAGCGTCGGGACTAGCGGGGAGGATACGCAGTATTTT. Its protein is CASSVGTSGEDTQYF.